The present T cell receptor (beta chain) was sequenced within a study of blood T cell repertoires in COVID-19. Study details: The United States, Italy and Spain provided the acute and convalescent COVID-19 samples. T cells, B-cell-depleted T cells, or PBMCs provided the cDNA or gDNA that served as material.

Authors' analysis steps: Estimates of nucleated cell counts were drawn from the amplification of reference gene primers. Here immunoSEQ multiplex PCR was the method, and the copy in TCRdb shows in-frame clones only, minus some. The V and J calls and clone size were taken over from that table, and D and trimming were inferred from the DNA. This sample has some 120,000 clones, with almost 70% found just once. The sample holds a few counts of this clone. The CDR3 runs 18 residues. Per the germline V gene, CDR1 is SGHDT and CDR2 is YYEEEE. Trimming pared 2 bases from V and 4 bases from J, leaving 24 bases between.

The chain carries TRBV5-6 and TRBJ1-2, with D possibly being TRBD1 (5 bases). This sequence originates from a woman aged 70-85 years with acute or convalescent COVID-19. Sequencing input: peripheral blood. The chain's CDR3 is CASSFAGFVIGAGYGYTF. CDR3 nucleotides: TGTGCCAGCAGCTTCGCCGGCTTCGTTATAGGGGCCGGCTATGGCTACACCTTC.